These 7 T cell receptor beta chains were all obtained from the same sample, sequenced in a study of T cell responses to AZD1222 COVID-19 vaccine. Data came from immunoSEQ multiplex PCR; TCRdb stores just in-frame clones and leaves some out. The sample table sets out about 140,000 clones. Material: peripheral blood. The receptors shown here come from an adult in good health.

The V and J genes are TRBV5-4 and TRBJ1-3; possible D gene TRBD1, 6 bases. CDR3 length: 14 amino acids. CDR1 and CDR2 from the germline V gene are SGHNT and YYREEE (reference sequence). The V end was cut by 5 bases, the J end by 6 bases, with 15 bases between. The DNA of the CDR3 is TGTGCCAGCAGTAGGAAACAGGGCGAAAACACCATATATTTT. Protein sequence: CASSRKQGENTIYF.

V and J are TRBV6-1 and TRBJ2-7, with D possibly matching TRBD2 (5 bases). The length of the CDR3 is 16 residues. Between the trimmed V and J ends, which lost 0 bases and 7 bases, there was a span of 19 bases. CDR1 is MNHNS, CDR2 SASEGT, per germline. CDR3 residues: CASSEAMRASLPEQYF. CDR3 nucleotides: TGTGCCAGCAGTGAAGCGATGCGGGCTTCCCTACCTGAGCAGTACTTC.

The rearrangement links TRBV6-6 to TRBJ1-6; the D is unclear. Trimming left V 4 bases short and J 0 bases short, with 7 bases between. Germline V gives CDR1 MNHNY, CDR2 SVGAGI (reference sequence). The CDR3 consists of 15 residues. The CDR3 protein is CASSWDSSYNSPLHF. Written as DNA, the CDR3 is TGTGCCAGCAGTTGGGATAGCTCCTATAATTCACCCCTCCACTTT.

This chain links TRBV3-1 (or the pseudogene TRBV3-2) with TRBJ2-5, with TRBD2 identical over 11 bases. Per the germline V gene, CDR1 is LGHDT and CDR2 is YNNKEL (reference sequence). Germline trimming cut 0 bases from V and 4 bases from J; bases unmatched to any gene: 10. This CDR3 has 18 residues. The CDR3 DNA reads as TGTGCCAGCAGCCAAGAGCCATCTAGCGGGGGGCTAGCAGAGACCCAGTACTTC. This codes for CASSQEPSSGGLAETQYF.

CDR3 sequence: CASMAYGSGNTIYF. Written as DNA, the CDR3 is TGTGCCAGCATGGCCTACGGCTCTGGAAACACCATATATTTT. The rearrangement uses TRBV6-5 and TRBJ1-3; D gene unclear. The germline V and J ends were trimmed by 7 bases and 0 bases, with 10 bases remaining between them. This CDR3 has 14 amino acids. Germline V gene data show CDR1 as MNHEY and CDR2 as SVGAGI.

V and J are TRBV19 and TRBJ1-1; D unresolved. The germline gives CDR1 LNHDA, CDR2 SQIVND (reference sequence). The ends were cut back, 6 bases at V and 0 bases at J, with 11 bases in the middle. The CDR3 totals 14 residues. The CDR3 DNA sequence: TGTGCCAGTAGGCACTCCCAGGTGAACACTGAAGCTTTCTTT. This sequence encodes CASRHSQVNTEAFF.

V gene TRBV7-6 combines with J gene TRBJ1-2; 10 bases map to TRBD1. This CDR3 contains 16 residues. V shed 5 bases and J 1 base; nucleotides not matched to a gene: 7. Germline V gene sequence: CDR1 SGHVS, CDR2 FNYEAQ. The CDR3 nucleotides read TGTGCCAGCAGCCCCGGACAGGGGGTGATTAACTATGGCTACACCTTC. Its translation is CASSPGQGVINYGYTF. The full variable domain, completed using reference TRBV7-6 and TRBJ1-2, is GAGVSQSPRYKVTKRGQDVALRCDPISGHVSLYWYRQALGQGPEFLTYFNYEAQQDKSGLPNDRFSAERPEGSISTLTIQRTEQRDSAMYRCASSPGQGVINYGYTFGSGTRLTVV.